The present T cell receptor (beta chain) was sequenced within a study of blood T cell repertoires in COVID-19. Study-level information: From T cells, B-cell-depleted T cells, or PBMCs came the material, which was cDNA or gDNA.

TCRdb's table, derived via immunoSEQ multiplex PCR, lists solely in-frame clones and lacks some. The sample holds about 200,000 clones, 86% seen once. Germline CDR1 and CDR2: SGHTA and FQGTGA. V was cut by 3 bases and J by 3 bases, with 3 bases left in between. CDR3 length equals 13 residues. The gene calls are TRBV7-3 and TRBJ2-6; D ambiguous. Input material: PBMCs or T cells enriched from blood (not recorded which). The TCR sequence derives from a woman younger than 45 who had been exposed to COVID-19. CDR3 protein: CASSFFGANVLTF. Here the CDR3 DNA reads TGTGCCAGCAGCTTCTTTGGGGCCAACGTCCTGACTTTC.